This TCR beta chain was captured by sequencing in a study of beta chain features in type 1 diabetes. Study observations and caveats: Moderate but significant shortening of TCRB CDR3s was recorded in all four CD4+ subsets from Type 1 diabetes patients. Patients' naive, central memory and Treg TCRB repertoires seemed closer to one another than those of healthy donors.

V lost 0 bases, J lost 4 bases, and 12 bases lay in between. CDR3 length: 15 amino acids. Per germline, CDR1 KGHSH and CDR2 LQKENI. With respect to this clone: The antigen remains unidentified.

What was sequenced were expressed TCRB transcripts, since all of the isolated RNA had been reverse transcribed. Method: immunoSEQ multiplex PCR; TCRdb's copy keeps in-frame clones and lacks some. The table includes a few hundred thousand clones, approximately 11% detected once. The clonotype originates from a man younger than 40 with type 1 diabetes. The sequenced sample was naive CD4+ T cells from blood. This sequence joins TRBV18 and TRBJ2-5; TRBD1 might be the D (5 bases). This CDR3 is CASSPPAGRSETQYF. The CDR3 region has the DNA TGTGCCAGCTCACCACCTGCAGGGCGATCAGAGACCCAGTACTTC.